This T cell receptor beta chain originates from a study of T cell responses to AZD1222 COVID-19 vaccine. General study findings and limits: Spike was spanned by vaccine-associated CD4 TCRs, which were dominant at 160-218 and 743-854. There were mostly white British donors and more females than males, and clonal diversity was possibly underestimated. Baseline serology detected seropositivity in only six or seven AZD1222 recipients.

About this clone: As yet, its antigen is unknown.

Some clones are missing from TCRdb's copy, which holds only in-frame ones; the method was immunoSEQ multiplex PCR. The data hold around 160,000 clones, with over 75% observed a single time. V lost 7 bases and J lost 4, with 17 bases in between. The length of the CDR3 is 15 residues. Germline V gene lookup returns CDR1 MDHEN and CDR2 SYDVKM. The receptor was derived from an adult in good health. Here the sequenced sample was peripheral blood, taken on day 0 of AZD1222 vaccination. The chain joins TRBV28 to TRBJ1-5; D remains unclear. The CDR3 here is CASTADGSFNQPQHF. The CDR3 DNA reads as TGTGCCAGCACCGCCGACGGATCTTTTAATCAGCCCCAGCATTTT. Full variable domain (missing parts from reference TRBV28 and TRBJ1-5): DVKVTQSSRYLVKRTGEKVFLECVQDMDHENMFWYRQDPGLGLRLIYFSYDVKMKEKGDIPEGYSVSREKKERFSLILESASTNQTSMYLCASTADGSFNQPQHFGDGTRLSIL.